This TCR beta chain was identified during a study of T cell responses to AZD1222 COVID-19 vaccine. Here immunoSEQ multiplex PCR was the method, and the copy in TCRdb shows in-frame clones only, minus some. The profile shows about 110,000 clones, about 85% of them singletons. Note on this clone: The antigen remains unidentified.

V lost 2 bases and J lost 5, with 12 bases in between. The CDR3 has 14 residues. The V gene's germline CDR1 is LNHDA and CDR2 SQIVND (reference sequence). Findings of the study overall: Sampling that yielded the repertoires occurred only after the peak T cell response. Following two doses of AZD1222, Spike-specific TCR breadth and depth rose. Vaccine-associated CD4 TCRs spanned spike, dominant at 160-218 and 743-854.

Sample: peripheral blood, taken on day 0 of AZD1222 vaccination. This clonotype originated in an adult in good health. The rearrangement links TRBV19 to TRBJ1-1; D is possibly TRBD1 (6 bases). The CDR3 spells CASSINRERTEAFF. Written as DNA, the CDR3 is TGTGCCAGTAGTATAAACAGGGAGAGGACTGAAGCTTTCTTT.